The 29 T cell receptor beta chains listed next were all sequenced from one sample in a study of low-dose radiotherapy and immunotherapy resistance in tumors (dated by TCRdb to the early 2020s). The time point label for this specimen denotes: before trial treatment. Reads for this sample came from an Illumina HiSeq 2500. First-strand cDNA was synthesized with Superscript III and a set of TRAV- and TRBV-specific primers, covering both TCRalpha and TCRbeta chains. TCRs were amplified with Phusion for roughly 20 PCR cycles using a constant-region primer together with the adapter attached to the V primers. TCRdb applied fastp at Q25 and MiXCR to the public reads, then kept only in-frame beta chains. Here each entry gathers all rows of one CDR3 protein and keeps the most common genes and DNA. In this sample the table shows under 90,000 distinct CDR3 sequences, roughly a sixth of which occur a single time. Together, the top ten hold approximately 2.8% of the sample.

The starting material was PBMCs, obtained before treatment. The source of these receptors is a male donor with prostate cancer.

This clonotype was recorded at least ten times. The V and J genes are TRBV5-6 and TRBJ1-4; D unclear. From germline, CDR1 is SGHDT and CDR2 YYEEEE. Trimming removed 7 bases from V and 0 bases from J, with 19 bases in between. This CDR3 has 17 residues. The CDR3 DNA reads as TGTGCCAGCGAAAAGCGAGGGTACATCACAACTAATGAAAAACTGTTTTTT. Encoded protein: CASEKRGYITTNEKLFF.

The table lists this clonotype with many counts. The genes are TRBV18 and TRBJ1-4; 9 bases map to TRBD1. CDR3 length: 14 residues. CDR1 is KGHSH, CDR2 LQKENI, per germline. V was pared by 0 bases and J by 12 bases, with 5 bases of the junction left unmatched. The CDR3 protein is CASSPPGTGIQLFF. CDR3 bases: TGTGCCAGCTCACCACCCGGGACAGGGATTCAACTGTTTTTT.

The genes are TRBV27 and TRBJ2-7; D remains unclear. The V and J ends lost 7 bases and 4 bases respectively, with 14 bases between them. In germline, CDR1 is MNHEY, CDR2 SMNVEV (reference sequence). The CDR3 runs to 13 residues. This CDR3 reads CASTATVRYEQYF. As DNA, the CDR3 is TGTGCCAGCACTGCGACGGTTCGGTACGAGCAGTACTTC.

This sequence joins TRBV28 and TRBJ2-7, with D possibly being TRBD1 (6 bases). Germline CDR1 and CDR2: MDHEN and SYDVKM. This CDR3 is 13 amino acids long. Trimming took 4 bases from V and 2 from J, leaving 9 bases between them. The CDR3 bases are TGTGCCAGCAGTTCCCACAGGGCCTACGAGCAGTACTTC. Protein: CASSSHRAYEQYF.

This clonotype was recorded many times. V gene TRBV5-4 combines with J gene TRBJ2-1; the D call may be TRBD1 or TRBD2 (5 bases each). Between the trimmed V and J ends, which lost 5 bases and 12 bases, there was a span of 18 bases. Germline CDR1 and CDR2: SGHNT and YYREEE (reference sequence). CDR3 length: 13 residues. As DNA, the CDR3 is TGTGCCAGCAGTTCTTTCGGGGCTGGGAGGCAGTTCTTC. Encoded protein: CASSSFGAGRQFF.

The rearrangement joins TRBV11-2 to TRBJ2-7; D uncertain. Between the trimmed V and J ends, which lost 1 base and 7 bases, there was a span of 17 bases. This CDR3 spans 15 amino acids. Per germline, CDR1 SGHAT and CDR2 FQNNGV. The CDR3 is CASSLGASVLGEQYF. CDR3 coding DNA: TGTGCCAGCAGCTTAGGGGCATCCGTCTTGGGGGAGCAGTACTTC. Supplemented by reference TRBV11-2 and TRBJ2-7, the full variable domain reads EAGVAQSPRYKIIEKRQSVAFWCNPISGHATLYWYQQILGQGPKLLIQFQNNGVVDDSQLPKDRFSAERLKGVDSTLKIQPAKLEDSAVYLCASSLGASVLGEQYFGPGTRLTVT.

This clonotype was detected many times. CDR3 nucleotide sequence: TGTGCCAGCAGCTCAGGGGACTCGGGCACAGATACGCAGTATTTT. Translation gives CASSSGDSGTDTQYF. V gene TRBV7-9 combines with J gene TRBJ2-3; perhaps D is TRBD1 or TRBD2 (6 bases each). In germline, CDR1 is SEHNR, CDR2 FQNEAQ (reference sequence). There are 15 residues in the CDR3. V was cut by 4 bases and J by 1 base, with 12 bases left in between.

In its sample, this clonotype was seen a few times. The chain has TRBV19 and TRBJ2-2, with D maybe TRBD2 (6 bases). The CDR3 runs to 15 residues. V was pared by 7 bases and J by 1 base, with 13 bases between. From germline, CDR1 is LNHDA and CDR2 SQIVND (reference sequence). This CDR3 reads CASKGLARNTGELFF. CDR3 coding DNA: TGTGCCAGTAAGGGGCTAGCGAGGAACACCGGGGAGCTGTTTTTT.

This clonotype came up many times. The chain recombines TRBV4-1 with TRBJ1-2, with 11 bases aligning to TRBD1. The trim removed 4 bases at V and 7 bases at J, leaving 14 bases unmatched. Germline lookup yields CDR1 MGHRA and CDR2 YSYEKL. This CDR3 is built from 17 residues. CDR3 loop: CASSPIDRDRGSIGYTF. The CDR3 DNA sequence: TGCGCCAGCAGCCCCATAGACCGGGACAGGGGGTCGATTGGCTACACCTTC.

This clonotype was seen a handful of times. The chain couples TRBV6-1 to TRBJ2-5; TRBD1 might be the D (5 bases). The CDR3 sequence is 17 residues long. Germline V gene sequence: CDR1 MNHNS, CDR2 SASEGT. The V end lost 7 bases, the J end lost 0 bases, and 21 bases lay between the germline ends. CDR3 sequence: CASKKFSAGLDQETQYF. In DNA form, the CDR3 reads TGTGCCAGCAAGAAGTTTTCGGCAGGGTTAGACCAAGAGACCCAGTACTTC.

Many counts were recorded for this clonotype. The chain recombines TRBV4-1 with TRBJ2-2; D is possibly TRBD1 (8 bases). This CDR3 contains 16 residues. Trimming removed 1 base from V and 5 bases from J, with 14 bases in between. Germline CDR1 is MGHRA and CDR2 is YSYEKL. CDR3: CASSQGQGTMTGELFF. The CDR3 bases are TGCGCCAGCAGCCAAGGACAGGGGACTATGACCGGGGAGCTGTTTTTT.

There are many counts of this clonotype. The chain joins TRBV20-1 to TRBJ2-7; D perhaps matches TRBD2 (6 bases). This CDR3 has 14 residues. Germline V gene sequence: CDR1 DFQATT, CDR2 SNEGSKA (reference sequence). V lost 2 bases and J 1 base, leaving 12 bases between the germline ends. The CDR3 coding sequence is TGCAGTGCTAGACCTGGGCGGGGATCCTACGAGCAGTACTTC. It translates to CSARPGRGSYEQYF.

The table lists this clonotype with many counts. CDR3 DNA sequence: TGTGCCAGCAGCCAAGATGGAATAGGGGATACGCAGTATTTT. Its translation: CASSQDGIGDTQYF. V usage is TRBV4-2 and J usage is TRBJ2-3; D gene uncertain. The germline V gene encodes CDR1 LGHNA and CDR2 YNFKEQ. The germline V and J ends were trimmed by 0 bases and 6 bases, with 10 bases remaining between them. The CDR3 extends over 14 amino acids.

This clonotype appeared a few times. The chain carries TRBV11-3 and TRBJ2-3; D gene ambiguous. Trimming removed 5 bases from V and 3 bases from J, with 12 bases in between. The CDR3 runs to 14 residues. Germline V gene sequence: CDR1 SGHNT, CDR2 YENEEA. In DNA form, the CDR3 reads TGTGCCAGCAGCCCACGGTCCGGGACAGATACGCAGTATTTT. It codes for CASSPRSGTDTQYF.

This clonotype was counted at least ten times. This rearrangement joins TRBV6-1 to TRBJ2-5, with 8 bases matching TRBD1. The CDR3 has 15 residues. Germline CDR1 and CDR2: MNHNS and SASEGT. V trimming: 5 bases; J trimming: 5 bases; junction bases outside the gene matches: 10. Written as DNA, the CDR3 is TGTGCCAGCAGTCTTCGACAGGGGTATTCTGAGACCCAGTACTTC. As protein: CASSLRQGYSETQYF.

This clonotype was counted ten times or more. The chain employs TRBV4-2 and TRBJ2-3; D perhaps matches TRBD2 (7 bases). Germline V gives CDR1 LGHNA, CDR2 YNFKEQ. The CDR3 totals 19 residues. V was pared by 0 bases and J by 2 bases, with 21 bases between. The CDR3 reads CASSQEGVGGGAYTDTQYF. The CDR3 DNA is TGTGCCAGCAGCCAAGAGGGGGTAGGAGGGGGGGCTTACACAGATACGCAGTATTTT.

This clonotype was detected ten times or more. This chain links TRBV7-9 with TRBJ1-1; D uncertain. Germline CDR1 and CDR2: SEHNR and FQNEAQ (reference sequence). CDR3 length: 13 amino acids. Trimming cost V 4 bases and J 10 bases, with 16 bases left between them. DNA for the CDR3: TGTGCCAGCAGCTCAGGAGGGCGGTCTAGAGCTTTCTTT. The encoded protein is CASSSGGRSRAFF.

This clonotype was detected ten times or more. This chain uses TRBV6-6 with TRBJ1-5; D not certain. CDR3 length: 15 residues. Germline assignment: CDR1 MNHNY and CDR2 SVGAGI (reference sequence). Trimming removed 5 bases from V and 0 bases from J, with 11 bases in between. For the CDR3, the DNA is TGTGCCAGCAGTGACGTTGGAGATAGCAATCAGCCCCAGCATTTT. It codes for CASSDVGDSNQPQHF.

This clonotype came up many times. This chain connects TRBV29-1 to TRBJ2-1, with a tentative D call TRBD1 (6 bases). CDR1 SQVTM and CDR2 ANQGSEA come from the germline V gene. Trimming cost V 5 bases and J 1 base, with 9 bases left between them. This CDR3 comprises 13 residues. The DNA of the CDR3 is TGCAGCGTTACAGGGCTATCCTACAATGAGCAGTTCTTC. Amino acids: CSVTGLSYNEQFF.

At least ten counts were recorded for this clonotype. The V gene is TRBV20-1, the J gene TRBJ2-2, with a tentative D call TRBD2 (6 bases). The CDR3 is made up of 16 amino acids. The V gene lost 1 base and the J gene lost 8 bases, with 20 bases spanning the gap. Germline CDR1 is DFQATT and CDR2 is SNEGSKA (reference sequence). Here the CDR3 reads CSARGPSGVSGGELFF. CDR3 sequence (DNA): TGCAGTGCTAGAGGGCCGTCGGGGGTATCGGGTGGGGAGCTGTTTTTT.

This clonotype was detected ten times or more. Written as DNA, the CDR3 is TGTGCCAGCAGCGAGGACAGCACAGATACGCAGTATTTT. As protein: CASSEDSTDTQYF. The gene calls are TRBV9 and TRBJ2-3, with D hard to call. Germline CDR1 is SGDLS and CDR2 is YYNGEE. The CDR3 is 13 residues long. V lost 3 bases, J lost 0 bases, and 5 bases lay in between.

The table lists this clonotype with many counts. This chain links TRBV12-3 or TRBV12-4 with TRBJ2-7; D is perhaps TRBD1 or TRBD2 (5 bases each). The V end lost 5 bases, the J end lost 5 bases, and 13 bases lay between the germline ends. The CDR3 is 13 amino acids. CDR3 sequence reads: CASSPLGGHEQYF. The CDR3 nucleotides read TGTGCCAGCAGTCCCCTTGGGGGTCACGAGCAGTACTTC.

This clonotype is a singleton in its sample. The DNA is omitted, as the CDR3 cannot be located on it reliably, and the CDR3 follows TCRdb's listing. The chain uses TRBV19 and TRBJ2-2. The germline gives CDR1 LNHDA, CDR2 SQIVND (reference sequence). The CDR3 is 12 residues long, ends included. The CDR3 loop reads CASSMAPGSCFF.

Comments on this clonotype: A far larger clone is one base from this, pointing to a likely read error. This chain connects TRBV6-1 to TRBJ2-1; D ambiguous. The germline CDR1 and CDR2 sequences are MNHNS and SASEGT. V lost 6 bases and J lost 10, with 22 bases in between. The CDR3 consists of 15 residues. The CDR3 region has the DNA TGTGCCAGCAGAAAGGACCCGTCGGTAAGCTACGAGCAGTTCTTC. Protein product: CASRKDPSVSYEQFF.

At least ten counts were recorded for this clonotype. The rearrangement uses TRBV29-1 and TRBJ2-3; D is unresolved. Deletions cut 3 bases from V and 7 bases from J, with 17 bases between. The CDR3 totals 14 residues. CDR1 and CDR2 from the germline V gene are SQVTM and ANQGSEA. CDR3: CSVEGGGREYTQYF. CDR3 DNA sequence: TGCAGCGTTGAGGGTGGCGGTCGAGAGTATACGCAGTATTTT.

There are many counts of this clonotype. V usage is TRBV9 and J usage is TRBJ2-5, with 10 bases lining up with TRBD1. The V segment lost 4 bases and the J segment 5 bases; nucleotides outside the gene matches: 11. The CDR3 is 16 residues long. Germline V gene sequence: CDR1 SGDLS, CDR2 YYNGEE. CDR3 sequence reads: CASSPLTGGLGETQYF. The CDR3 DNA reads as TGTGCCAGCAGCCCCTTGACAGGGGGCCTTGGGGAGACCCAGTACTTC.

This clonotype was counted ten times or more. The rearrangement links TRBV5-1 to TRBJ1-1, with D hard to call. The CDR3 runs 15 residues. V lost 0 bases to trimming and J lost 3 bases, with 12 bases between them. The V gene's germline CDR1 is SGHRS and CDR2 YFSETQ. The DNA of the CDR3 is TGCGCCAGCAGCTTGGACGGACGACGGGACACTGAAGCTTTCTTT. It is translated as CASSLDGRRDTEAFF.

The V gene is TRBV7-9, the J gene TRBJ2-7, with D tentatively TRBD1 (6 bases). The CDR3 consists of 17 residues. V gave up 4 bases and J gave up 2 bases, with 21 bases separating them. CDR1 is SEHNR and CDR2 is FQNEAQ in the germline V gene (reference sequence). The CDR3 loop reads CASSSQPDSRSTYEQYF. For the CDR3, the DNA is TGTGCCAGCAGCTCGCAGCCGGACAGTAGATCTACCTACGAGCAGTACTTC.

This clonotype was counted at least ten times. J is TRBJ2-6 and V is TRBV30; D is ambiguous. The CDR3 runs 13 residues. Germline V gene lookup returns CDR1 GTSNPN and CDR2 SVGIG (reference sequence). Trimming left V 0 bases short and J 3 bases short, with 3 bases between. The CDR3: CAWSVGGANVLTF. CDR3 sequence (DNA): TGTGCCTGGAGTGTAGGTGGGGCCAACGTCCTGACTTTC.